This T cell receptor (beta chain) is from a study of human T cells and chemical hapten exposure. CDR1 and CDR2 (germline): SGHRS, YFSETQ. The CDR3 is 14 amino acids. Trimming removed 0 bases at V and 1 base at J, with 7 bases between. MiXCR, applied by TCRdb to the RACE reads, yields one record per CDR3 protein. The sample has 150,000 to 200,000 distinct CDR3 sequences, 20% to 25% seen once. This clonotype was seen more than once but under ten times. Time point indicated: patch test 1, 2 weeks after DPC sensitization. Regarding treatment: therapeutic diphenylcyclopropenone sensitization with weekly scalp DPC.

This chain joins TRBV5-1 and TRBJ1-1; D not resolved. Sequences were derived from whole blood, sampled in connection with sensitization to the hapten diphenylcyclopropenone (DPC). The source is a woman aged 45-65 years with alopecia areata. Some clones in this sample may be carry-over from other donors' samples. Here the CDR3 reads CASSLAEENTEAFF. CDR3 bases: TGCGCCAGCAGCTTGGCCGAAGAGAACACTGAAGCTTTCTTT.